The subject of this entry is one TCR beta chain. Its antigen is currently unknown. These data belong to a study of OX40 agonist ivuxolimab in advanced cancers. In the study overall: Under the entry rules, prior anti-PD-1, anti-PD-L1 or anti-CTLA-4 therapy was allowed, and 35% to 40% had some. Patients achieving partial responses numbered three: one hepatocellular carcinoma case and two cutaneous melanoma cases.

The CDR3 has 13 amino acids. The germline V gene encodes CDR1 MGHRA and CDR2 YSYEKL. Between the trimmed V and J ends, which lost 0 bases and 4 bases, there was a span of 5 bases. Clones were read by immunoSEQ multiplex PCR, and TCRdb kept only the in-frame ones, dropping some. Here the sample spans tens of thousands of clones, 94% being singletons. Study results and caveats: CD8+ T cells (on average) carried more expanded clones than CD4+ T cells. Some of the lowest clonal expansion was seen in partial responders at 0.1-3.0 mg/kg.

Source: CD4+ or CD8+ T cells sorted from blood, taken in a trial of the OX40 agonist ivuxolimab. The TCR comes from an adult with an advanced solid tumor such as melanoma, head and neck, liver or kidney cancer. The gene calls are TRBV4-1 and TRBJ2-3, with unresolved D. CDR3 nucleotides: TGCGCCAGCAGCCAAGATGTGGCAGATACGCAGTATTTT. Translation gives CASSQDVADTQYF.